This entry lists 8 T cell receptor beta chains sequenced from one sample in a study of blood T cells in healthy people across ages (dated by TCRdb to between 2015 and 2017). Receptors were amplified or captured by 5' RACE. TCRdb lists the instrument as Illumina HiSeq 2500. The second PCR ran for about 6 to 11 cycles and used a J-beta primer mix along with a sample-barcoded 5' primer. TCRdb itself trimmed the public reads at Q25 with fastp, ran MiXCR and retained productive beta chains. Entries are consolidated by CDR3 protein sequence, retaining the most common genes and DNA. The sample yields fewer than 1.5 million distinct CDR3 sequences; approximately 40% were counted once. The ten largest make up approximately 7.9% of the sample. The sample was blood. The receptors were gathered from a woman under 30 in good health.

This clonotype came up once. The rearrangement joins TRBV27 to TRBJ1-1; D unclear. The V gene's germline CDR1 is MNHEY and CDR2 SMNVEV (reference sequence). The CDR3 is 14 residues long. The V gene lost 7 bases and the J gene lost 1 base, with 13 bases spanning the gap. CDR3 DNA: TGTGCCAGCACTAGTTTGGGCGGGAACACTGAAGCTTTCTTT. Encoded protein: CASTSLGGNTEAFF.

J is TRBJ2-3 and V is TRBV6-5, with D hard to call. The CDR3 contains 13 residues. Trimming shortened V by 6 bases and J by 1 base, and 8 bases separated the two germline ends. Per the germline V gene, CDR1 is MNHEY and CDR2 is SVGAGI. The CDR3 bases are TGTGCCAGCAGGCTTAGGGGCACAGATACGCAGTATTTT. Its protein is CASRLRGTDTQYF.

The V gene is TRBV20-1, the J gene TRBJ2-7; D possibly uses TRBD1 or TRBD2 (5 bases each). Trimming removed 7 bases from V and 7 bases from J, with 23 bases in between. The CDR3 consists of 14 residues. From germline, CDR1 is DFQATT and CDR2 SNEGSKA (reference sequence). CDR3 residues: CSGRGDDGANEQYF. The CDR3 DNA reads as TGCAGTGGCAGAGGAGATGACGGGGCGAATGAGCAGTACTTC.

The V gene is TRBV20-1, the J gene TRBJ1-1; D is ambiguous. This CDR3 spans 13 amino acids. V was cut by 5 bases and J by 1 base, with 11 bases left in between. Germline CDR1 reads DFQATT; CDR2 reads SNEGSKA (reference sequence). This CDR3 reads CSAFQGRNTEAFF. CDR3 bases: TGCAGTGCTTTTCAAGGTAGGAACACTGAAGCTTTCTTT.

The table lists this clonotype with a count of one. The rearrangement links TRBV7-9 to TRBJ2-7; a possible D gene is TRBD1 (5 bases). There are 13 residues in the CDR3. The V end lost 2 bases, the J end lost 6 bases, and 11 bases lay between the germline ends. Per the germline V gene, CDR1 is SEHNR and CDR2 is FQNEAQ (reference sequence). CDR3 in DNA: TGTGCCAGCAGCTTATTCCAGGGCCTCGAGCAGTACTTC. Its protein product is CASSLFQGLEQYF.

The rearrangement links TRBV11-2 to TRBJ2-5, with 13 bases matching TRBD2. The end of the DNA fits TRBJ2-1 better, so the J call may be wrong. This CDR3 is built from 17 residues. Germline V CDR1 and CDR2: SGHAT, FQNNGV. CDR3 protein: CASSPSWGLAGQETQFF. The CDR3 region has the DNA TGTGCCAGCAGCCCTAGCTGGGGACTAGCGGGACAAGAGACCCAGTTCTTC.

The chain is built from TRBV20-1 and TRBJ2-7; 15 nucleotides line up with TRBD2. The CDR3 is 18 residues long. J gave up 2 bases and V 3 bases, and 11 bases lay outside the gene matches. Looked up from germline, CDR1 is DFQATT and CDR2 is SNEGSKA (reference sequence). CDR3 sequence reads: CSARRTSGRVPLTYEQYF. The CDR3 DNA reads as TGCAGTGCTAGGAGGACTAGCGGGAGGGTCCCTTTAACCTACGAGCAGTACTTC.

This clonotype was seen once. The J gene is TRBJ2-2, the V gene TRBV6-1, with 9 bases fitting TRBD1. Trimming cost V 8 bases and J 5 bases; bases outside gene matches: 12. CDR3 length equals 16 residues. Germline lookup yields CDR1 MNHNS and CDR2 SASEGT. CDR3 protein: CASRFGGQGNTGELFF. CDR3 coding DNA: TGTGCCAGCCGCTTTGGGGGACAGGGTAATACCGGGGAGCTGTTTTTT.